One and the same sample provided the 25 T cell receptor beta chains below, sequenced in a study of blood T cell repertoires in COVID-19. Some clones are missing from TCRdb's copy, which holds only in-frame ones; the method was immunoSEQ multiplex PCR. The data hold tens of thousands of clones, with over 75% observed a single time. Sequences were obtained from peripheral blood. These receptors all stem from an elderly man with active or convalescent COVID-19.

DNA of the CDR3: TGCGCCAGCAGCTTGGTAGGACAGGGTGGTGAGACCCAGTACTTC. Amino acid sequence: CASSLVGQGGETQYF. V gene TRBV5-1 combines with J gene TRBJ2-5; TRBD1 agrees at 8 bases. The CDR3 runs to 15 residues. V dropped 0 bases and J dropped 5; count of bases not matched to a gene: 6. CDR1 and CDR2 from the germline V gene are SGHRS and YFSETQ.

This clone was observed once. The chain recombines TRBV7-2 with TRBJ2-3, with D possibly being TRBD2 (5 bases). Trimming pared 6 bases from V and 9 bases from J, leaving 19 bases between. The CDR3 length is 14 residues. Germline assignment: CDR1 SGHTA and CDR2 FQGNSA. CDR3 loop: CASRLTGVARTQYF. CDR3 in DNA: TGTGCCAGCAGACTCACCGGGGTCGCCAGAACGCAGTATTTT.

This chain joins TRBV5-4 and TRBJ1-4, with a tentative D call TRBD1 (5 bases). The germline V and J ends were trimmed by 0 bases and 6 bases, with 9 bases remaining between them. CDR1 is SGHNT, CDR2 YYREEE, per germline (reference sequence). This CDR3 has 14 amino acids. CDR3 DNA sequence: TGTGCCAGCAGCTTGGGGGCGACAGATGAAAAACTGTTTTTT. This encodes CASSLGATDEKLFF.

The rearrangement uses TRBV6-5 and TRBJ2-7; 7 bases fit TRBD2. J was trimmed by 3 bases and V by 5 bases; bases with no gene match: 10. This CDR3 has 15 residues. Germline assignment: CDR1 MNHEY and CDR2 SVGAGI. The CDR3 DNA sequence: TGTGCCAGCAGTACCCGGACTAGTCCCAGCTACGAGCAGTACTTC. Its protein product is CASSTRTSPSYEQYF.

This clone has only one observation. This chain uses TRBV30 with TRBJ1-1, with TRBD1 as a possible D gene (5 bases). Per the germline V gene, CDR1 is GTSNPN and CDR2 is SVGIG (reference sequence). V lost 5 bases and J lost 1, with 17 bases in between. The CDR3 is made up of 15 amino acids. The CDR3, as DNA: TGTGCCTGGTGTTTCAGACAGCGCGAGAACACTGAAGCTTTCTTT. It codes for CAWCFRQRENTEAFF.

V usage is TRBV29-1 and J usage is TRBJ1-1; D might be TRBD1 (5 bases). The V end lost 4 bases, the J end lost 4 bases, and 10 bases lay between the germline ends. CDR3 length: 12 amino acids. The germline gives CDR1 SQVTM, CDR2 ANQGSEA. The CDR3 loop is CSVGMDTTEAFF. CDR3 DNA: TGCAGCGTTGGAATGGACACCACTGAAGCTTTCTTT.

This chain links TRBV5-6 with TRBJ2-1; unclear D gene. Germline assignment: CDR1 SGHDT and CDR2 YYEEEE. This CDR3 comprises 12 residues. Between the trimmed V and J ends, which lost 3 bases and 8 bases, there was a span of 9 bases. CDR3 residues: CASSSLSHEQFF. In DNA form, the CDR3 reads TGTGCCAGCAGCTCCTTAAGCCATGAGCAGTTCTTC.

The J gene is TRBJ2-7, the V gene TRBV3-1 (or the pseudogene TRBV3-2); 7 positions agree with TRBD2. Trimming cost V 1 base and J 13 bases; bases outside gene matches: 7. The CDR3 has 12 residues. CDR1 and CDR2 (germline): LGHDT, YNNKEL (reference sequence). The CDR3 bases are TGTGCCAGCAGCCAAGCTCGGGGGGTGGTCTACTTC. Translation: CASSQARGVVYF.

The gene calls are TRBV6-5 and TRBJ2-1; TRBD2 matches 10 bases. V gave up 7 bases and J gave up 5 bases; unmatched junction bases: 5. CDR3 size: 14 residues. Germline values: CDR1 MNHEY, CDR2 SVGAGI. The chain's CDR3 is CASTASGSNNEQFF. The CDR3 coding sequence is TGTGCCAGCACGGCTAGCGGGAGTAACAATGAGCAGTTCTTC.

This sequence joins TRBV6-2 or TRBV6-3 and TRBJ2-7; 9 bases map to TRBD1. This CDR3 comprises 14 residues. Germline CDR1 is MNHEY and CDR2 is SVGEGT. Trimming at V came to 4 bases and at J to 4 bases, leaving 5 bases not matched to a gene. CDR3 sequence reads: CASSSNDRGYEQYF. Here the CDR3 DNA reads TGTGCCAGCAGTTCCAACGACAGGGGGTACGAGCAGTACTTC.

The chain combines TRBV27 with TRBJ2-6; tentative D call: TRBD2 (6 bases). Per germline, CDR1 MNHEY and CDR2 SMNVEV (reference sequence). V was cut by 3 bases and J by 2 bases, with 20 bases left in between. The length of the CDR3 is 19 residues. The CDR3 DNA is TGTGCCAGCAGTTTTCAACGCGGACGGGACTTAGCTGGGGCCAACGTCCTGACTTTC. Its translation: CASSFQRGRDLAGANVLTF.

This clone showed up just once. The chain uses TRBV5-4 and TRBJ2-7; D uncertain. The length of the CDR3 is 15 residues. Germline V lookup: CDR1 SGHNT, CDR2 YYREEE (reference sequence). With 4 bases removed from V and 0 bases from J, the gap between germline ends came to 14 bases. In DNA, the CDR3 is TGTGCCAGCAGCGCCGACTTGAGGAGCTCCTACGAGCAGTACTTC. It translates to CASSADLRSSYEQYF.

CDR3 coding DNA: TGTGCCAGCCGGGCGGGGATCACTGAAGCTTTCTTT. Translated, it gives CASRAGITEAFF. The V call is TRBV28, the J call TRBJ1-1; no firm D call. Trimming stripped 8 bases from V and 4 bases from J, with 11 bases between. Germline loops: CDR1 MDHEN, CDR2 SYDVKM. CDR3 size: 12 residues.

This clone occurred a few times. The chain has TRBV19 and TRBJ2-3; a possible D gene is TRBD1 (5 bases). CDR1 is LNHDA, CDR2 SQIVND, per germline (reference sequence). The CDR3 runs to 15 residues. The V gene lost 4 bases and the J gene lost 4 bases, with 15 bases spanning the gap. CDR3 in DNA: TGTGCCAGTAGTAAGATCAGGGTCGAGGCAGATACGCAGTATTTT. Amino acids: CASSKIRVEADTQYF.

The rearrangement uses TRBV5-1 and TRBJ2-5; D is unresolved. V gave up 0 bases and J gave up 6 bases, with 9 bases separating them. Germline V CDR1 and CDR2: SGHRS, YFSETQ. The CDR3 contains 13 residues. The CDR3 here is CASSLESGQTQYF. In DNA, the CDR3 is TGCGCCAGCAGCTTGGAGTCGGGTCAGACCCAGTACTTC.

This rearrangement joins TRBV5-6 to TRBJ2-2; 11 bases line up with TRBD2. CDR1 and CDR2 from the germline V gene are SGHDT and YYEEEE. V dropped 0 bases and J dropped 3; count of bases not matched to a gene: 1. The CDR3 length is 16 residues. CDR3 loop: CASSLGLAGYTGELFF. The CDR3, as DNA: TGTGCCAGCAGCTTGGGACTAGCGGGATACACCGGGGAGCTGTTTTTT.

This clone was seen at least ten times. The chain recombines TRBV3-1 (or the pseudogene TRBV3-2) with TRBJ2-3, with 8 bases lining up with TRBD2. V trimming: 5 bases; J trimming: 0 bases; junction bases outside the gene matches: 7. The CDR3 sequence is 16 residues long. Germline V lookup: CDR1 LGHDT, CDR2 YNNKEL (reference sequence). CDR3 bases: TGTGCCAGCAGCTCCCGACTAGCGTTTAGCACAGATACGCAGTATTTT. It codes for CASSSRLAFSTDTQYF.

CDR3 coding DNA: TGTGCCAGCAGTTTCGGTACCTACAATGAGCAGTTCTTC. Translated: CASSFGTYNEQFF. This rearrangement joins TRBV2 to TRBJ2-1; unclear D gene. V was trimmed by 5 bases and J by 2 bases, leaving 7 bases between them. Per germline, CDR1 SNHLY and CDR2 FYNNEI. This CDR3 has 13 amino acids.

The J gene is TRBJ1-1, the V gene TRBV4-2; D gene ambiguous. This CDR3 is 15 amino acids long. V was shortened by 0 bases and J by 1 base, with 9 bases between the two germline ends. Germline V lookup: CDR1 LGHNA, CDR2 YNFKEQ. For the CDR3, the DNA is TGTGCCAGCAGCCAAGACCTGTCACAGAACACTGAAGCTTTCTTT. This gives the protein CASSQDLSQNTEAFF.

The CDR3 DNA reads as TGTGCCAGCAGTTACTCGAGGACTAGCGGCACAGATACGCAGTATTTT. Encoded protein: CASSYSRTSGTDTQYF. The rearrangement uses TRBV6-6 and TRBJ2-3, with 9 bases aligning to TRBD2. The V gene's germline CDR1 is MNHNY and CDR2 SVGAGI (reference sequence). The J segment lost 1 base and the V segment lost 0 bases, leaving 2 bases of the junction unmatched. The CDR3 totals 16 residues.

The V call is TRBV11-2, the J call TRBJ1-2; D unresolved. CDR3 length: 12 residues. V dropped 5 bases and J dropped 8 bases, with 12 bases sitting between them. Germline V CDR1 and CDR2: SGHAT, FQNNGV. The CDR3 sequence: CASSLGLRGYTF. CDR3 DNA: TGTGCCAGCAGCCTAGGACTTAGAGGCTACACCTTC.

The chain links TRBV7-8 to TRBJ1-2; TRBD1 agrees at 7 bases. V lost 2 bases to trimming and J lost 7 bases; unmatched junction nucleotides: 7. Germline V lookup: CDR1 SGHVS, CDR2 FQNEAQ. This CDR3 spans 14 amino acids. DNA for the CDR3: TGTGCCAGCAGCTTAAAACAGGGGATTGTTGGCTACACCTTC. Protein product: CASSLKQGIVGYTF.

This clone was seen more than once but under ten times. The chain couples TRBV2 to TRBJ1-3; D not resolved. In germline, CDR1 is SNHLY, CDR2 FYNNEI. The CDR3 sequence is 14 residues long. The CDR3 DNA reads TGTGGGGTTCGAGAGGGAAGCTCTGGAAACACCATATATTTT. Its translation: CGVREGSSGNTIYF.

The chain carries TRBV28 and TRBJ1-5; possible D gene TRBD1, 6 bases. The CDR3 covers 15 residues. From germline, CDR1 is MDHEN and CDR2 SYDVKM. The V end was cut by 4 bases, the J end by 2 bases, with 12 bases between. The CDR3 protein is CASSYYRAGNQPQHF. CDR3 nucleotide sequence: TGTGCCAGCAGTTACTACAGGGCGGGCAATCAGCCCCAGCATTTT.

The genes are TRBV18 and TRBJ2-7; tentative D call: TRBD1 (7 bases). V lost 3 bases, J lost 3 bases, and 15 bases lay in between. Germline values: CDR1 KGHSH, CDR2 LQKENI. This CDR3 region has 15 residues. The CDR3 region has the DNA TGTGCCAGCTCACCCATCCGGCAGGGGGGCTACGAGCAGTACTTC. This translates into CASSPIRQGGYEQYF.